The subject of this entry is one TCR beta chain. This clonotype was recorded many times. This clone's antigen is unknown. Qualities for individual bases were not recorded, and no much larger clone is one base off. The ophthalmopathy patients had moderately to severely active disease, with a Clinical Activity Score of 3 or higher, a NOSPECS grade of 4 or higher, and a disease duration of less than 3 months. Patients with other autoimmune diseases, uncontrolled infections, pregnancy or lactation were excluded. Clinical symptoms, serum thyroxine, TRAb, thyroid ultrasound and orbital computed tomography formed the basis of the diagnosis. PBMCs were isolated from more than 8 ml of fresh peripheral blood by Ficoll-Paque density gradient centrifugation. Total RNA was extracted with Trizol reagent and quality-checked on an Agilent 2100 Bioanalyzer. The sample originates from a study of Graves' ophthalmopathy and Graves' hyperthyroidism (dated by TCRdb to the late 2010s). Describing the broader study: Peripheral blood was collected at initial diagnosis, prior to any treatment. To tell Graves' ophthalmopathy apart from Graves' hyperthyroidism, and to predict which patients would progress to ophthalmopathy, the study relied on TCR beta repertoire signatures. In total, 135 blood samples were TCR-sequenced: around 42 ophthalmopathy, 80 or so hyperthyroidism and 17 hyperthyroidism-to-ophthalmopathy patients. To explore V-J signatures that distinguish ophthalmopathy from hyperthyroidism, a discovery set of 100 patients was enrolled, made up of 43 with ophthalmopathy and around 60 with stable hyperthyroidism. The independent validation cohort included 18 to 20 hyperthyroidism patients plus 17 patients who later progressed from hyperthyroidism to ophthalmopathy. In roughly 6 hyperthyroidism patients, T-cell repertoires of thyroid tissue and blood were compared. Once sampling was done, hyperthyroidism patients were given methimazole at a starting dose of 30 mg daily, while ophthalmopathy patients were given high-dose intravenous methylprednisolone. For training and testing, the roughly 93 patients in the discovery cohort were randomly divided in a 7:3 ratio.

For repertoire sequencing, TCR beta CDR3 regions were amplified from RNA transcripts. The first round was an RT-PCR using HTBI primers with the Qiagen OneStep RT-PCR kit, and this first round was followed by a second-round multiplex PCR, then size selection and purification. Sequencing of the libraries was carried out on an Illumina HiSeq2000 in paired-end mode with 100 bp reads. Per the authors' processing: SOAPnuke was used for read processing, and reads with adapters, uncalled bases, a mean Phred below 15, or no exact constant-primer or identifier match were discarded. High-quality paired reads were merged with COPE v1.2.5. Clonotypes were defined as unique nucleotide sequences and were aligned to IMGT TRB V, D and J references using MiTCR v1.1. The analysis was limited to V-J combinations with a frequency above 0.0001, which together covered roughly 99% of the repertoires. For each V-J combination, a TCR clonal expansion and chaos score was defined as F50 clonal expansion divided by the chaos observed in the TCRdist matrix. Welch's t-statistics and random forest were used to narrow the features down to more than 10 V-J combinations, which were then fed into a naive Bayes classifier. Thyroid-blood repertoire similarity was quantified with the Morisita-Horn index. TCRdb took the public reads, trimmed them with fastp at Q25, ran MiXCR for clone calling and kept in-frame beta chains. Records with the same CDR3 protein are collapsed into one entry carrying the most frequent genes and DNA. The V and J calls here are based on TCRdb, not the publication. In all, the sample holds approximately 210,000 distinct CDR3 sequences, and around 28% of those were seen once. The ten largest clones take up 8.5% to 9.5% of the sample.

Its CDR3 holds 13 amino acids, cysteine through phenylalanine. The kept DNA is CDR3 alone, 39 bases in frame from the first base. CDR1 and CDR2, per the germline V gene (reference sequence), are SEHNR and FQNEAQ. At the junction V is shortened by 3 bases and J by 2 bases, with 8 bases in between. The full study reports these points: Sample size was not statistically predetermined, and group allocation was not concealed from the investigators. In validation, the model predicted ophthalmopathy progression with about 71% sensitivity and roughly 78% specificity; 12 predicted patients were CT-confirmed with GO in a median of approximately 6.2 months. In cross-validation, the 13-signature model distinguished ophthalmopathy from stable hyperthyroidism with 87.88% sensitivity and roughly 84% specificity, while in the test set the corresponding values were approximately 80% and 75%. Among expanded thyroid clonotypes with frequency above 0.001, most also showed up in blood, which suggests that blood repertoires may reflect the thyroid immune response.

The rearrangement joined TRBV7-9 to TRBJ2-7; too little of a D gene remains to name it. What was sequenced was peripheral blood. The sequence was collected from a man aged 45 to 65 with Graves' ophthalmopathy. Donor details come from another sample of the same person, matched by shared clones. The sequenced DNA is TGTGCCAGCAGCTTTAACACCGCCTACGAGCAGTACTTC. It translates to CASSFNTAYEQYF.